A selection of T cell receptor beta chains follows, all from one sample in a study of blood T cell repertoires in COVID-19. The repertoire was sequenced with immunoSEQ multiplex PCR; TCRdb's copy has only in-frame clones and lacks some. Of about 300,000 clones detected, approximately 82% appear once; the ten largest clones hold roughly 1.2%. The sample comprised peripheral blood. The receptor set was obtained from a woman in her fifties or sixties with acute or convalescent COVID-19. Each CDR3 is given with its conserved first and last residue. The D gene is left open where the match is weak. Some rows mark clone size as missing; the rest say once, few, many or name a class of expanded clone.

TRBJ2-5 | few | NA | TRBV10-1 | CASSHTEIQETQYF | TGCGCCAGCAGCCACACAGAGATCCAAGAGACCCAGTACTTC
TRBJ2-7 | NA | TRBD1 | TRBV7-2 | CASSLGTGADYEQYF | TGTGCCAGCAGCTTAGGGACAGGGGCCGACTACGAGCAGTACTTC
TRBJ2-3 | NA | TRBD1 | TRBV15 | CATSRAGGADTQYF | TGTGCCACCAGCAGAGCAGGGGGCGCGGATACGCAGTATTTT
TRBJ2-3 | NA | TRBD1 | TRBV14 | CASSPSRQGGDTQYF | TGTGCCAGCAGCCCCTCAAGACAGGGCGGAGATACGCAGTATTTT
TRBJ2-1 | NA | NA | TRBV14 | CASSQVGSSYNEQFF | TGTGCCAGCAGCCAAGTTGGGAGCTCCTACAATGAGCAGTTCTTC
TRBJ2-7 | few | TRBD2 | TRBV6-1 | CASSEGPGLAGYEQYF | TGTGCCAGCAGTGAAGGCCCGGGACTAGCGGGGTACGAGCAGTACTTC
TRBJ2-1 | NA | NA | TRBV3-1/TRBV3-2 | CASSQWRDGEQFF | TGTGCCAGCAGCCAGTGGCGGGATGGTGAGCAGTTCTTC
TRBJ2-7 | few | TRBD1 | TRBV6-6 | CASSPGQGEQYF | TGTGCCAGCAGCCCCGGACAGGGCGAGCAGTACTTC
TRBJ1-1 | NA | NA | TRBV7-9 | CASYRGHSGDTEAFF | TGTGCCAGCTACCGGGGACACTCTGGCGACACTGAAGCTTTCTTT
TRBJ1-4 | NA | NA | TRBV28 | CASSSNRGNEKLFF | TGTGCCAGCAGTTCGAATAGGGGGAATGAAAAACTGTTTTTT
TRBJ1-5 | NA | TRBD1 | TRBV19 | CASSQLDRGNQPQHF | TGTGCCAGTAGCCAACTGGACAGGGGGAATCAGCCCCAGCATTTT
TRBJ1-1 | few | NA | TRBV18 | CASSAGETEAFF | TGTGCCAGCTCGGCAGGGGAGACTGAAGCTTTCTTT
TRBJ2-7 | NA | TRBD2 | TRBV3-1/TRBV3-2 | CASSPLRSWGAGGNYEQYF | TGTGCCAGCAGCCCCCTAAGGAGCTGGGGAGCGGGAGGAAACTACGAGCAGTACTTC
TRBJ1-1 | NA | TRBD1 | TRBV29-1 | CSVEGQGVVGTEAFF | TGCAGCGTTGAAGGGCAGGGGGTGGTTGGGACTGAAGCTTTCTTT
TRBJ2-5 | NA | TRBD2 | TRBV7-8 | CASSLGLLAGVQETQYF | TGTGCCAGCAGCTTAGGATTATTAGCGGGGGTCCAAGAGACCCAGTACTTC
TRBJ2-1 | many | TRBD2 | TRBV18 | CASSPPKREGYNEQFF | TGTGCCAGCTCACCACCGAAGCGGGAGGGCTACAATGAGCAGTTCTTC
TRBJ1-5 | NA | NA | TRBV19 | CASSHSGRQPQHF | TGTGCCAGTAGTCATTCAGGAAGGCAGCCCCAGCATTTT
TRBJ1-4 | few | NA | TRBV18 | CASSPFGQGDEKLFF | TGTGCCAGCTCACCTTTCGGGCAGGGTGACGAAAAACTGTTTTTT
TRBJ2-5 | NA | TRBD2 | TRBV6-6 | CASRHSSGGVETQYF | TGTGCCAGCAGGCATTCCAGCGGGGGGGTAGAGACCCAGTACTTC
TRBJ2-3 | NA | NA | TRBV9 | CASSVGGASSTDTQYF | TGTGCCAGCAGCGTAGGCGGGGCCTCAAGCACAGATACGCAGTATTTT
TRBJ1-1 | NA | NA | TRBV11-2 | CASRDNRGRNTEAFF | TGTGCCAGCAGGGATAACCGAGGGCGGAACACTGAAGCTTTCTTT
TRBJ2-1 | once | NA | TRBV2 | CASGSDTALYNEQFF | TGTGCCAGCGGGTCGGACACCGCACTCTACAATGAGCAGTTCTTC
TRBJ2-5 | NA | TRBD1 | TRBV12-3/TRBV12-4 | CASRGQGETQYF | TGTGCCAGCAGGGGACAGGGGGAGACCCAGTACTTC
TRBJ2-3 | once | NA | TRBV7-3 | CASSLIPSTDTQYF | TGTGCCAGCAGCTTAATCCCTAGCACAGATACGCAGTATTTT
TRBJ2-1 | once | TRBD2 | TRBV2 | CASSRTSGGGKYNEQFF | TGTGCCAGCAGTCGTACTAGCGGGGGGGGAAAATACAATGAGCAGTTCTTC
TRBJ1-5 | NA | TRBD1 | TRBV28 | CASPPDGWDSALRAQHF | TGTGCCAGCCCCCCGGACGGTTGGGACAGCGCCTTGAGGGCCCAGCATTTT